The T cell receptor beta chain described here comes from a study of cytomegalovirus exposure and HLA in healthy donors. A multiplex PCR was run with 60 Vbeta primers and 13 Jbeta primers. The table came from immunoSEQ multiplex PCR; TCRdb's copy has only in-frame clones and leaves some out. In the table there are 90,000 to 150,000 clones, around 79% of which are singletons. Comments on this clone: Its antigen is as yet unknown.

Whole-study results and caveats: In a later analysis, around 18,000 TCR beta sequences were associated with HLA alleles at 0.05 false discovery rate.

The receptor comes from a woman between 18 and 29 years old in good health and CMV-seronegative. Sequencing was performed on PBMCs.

The CDR3 coding sequence is TGTGCCATCAGTGAGCCTCCCGGGACAGGGAATCGTGCTTTCTTT. Translating it yields CAISEPPGTGNRAFF. This chain connects TRBV10-3 to TRBJ1-1; 9 bases map to TRBD1. This CDR3 is 15 amino acids long. J gave up 11 bases and V 2 bases, and 12 bases lay outside the gene matches. Germline-derived CDR1 and CDR2 are ENHRY and SYGVKD.